One and the same sample provided the 23 T cell receptor beta chains below, sequenced in a study of identical twins. From the 5' RACE reads, TCRdb called clonotypes with MiXCR, one entry per CDR3 protein. The data hold a few hundred thousand distinct CDR3 sequences, with about 8.3% observed a single time. This same sample was also taken into another study, of yellow fever vaccine responses in identical twins.

Sequenced input: CD8+ T cells sorted from blood. The receptors stem from a woman aged 18-29 years in good health.

The chain recombines TRBV7-2 with TRBJ2-3, with a tentative D call TRBD1 (6 bases). The germline V gene has CDR1 SGHTA and CDR2 FQGNSA. The CDR3 is made up of 16 amino acids. Trimming cost V 2 bases and J 2 bases, with 14 bases left between them. CDR3 in DNA: TGTGCCAGCAGCTTACCCTTGGACAGCCCCACAGATACGCAGTATTTT. Translating gives CASSLPLDSPTDTQYF.

The V gene is TRBV13, the J gene TRBJ2-5; possible D gene TRBD1, 7 bases. The CDR3 is 14 residues long. CDR1 is PRHDT, CDR2 FYEKMQ, per germline (reference sequence). With 5 bases removed from V and 2 bases from J, the gap between germline ends came to 12 bases. The CDR3 loop reads CASSAGTEQETQYF. CDR3 in DNA: TGTGCCAGCAGCGCGGGGACAGAGCAAGAGACCCAGTACTTC.

This clonotype occurred a few times. J is TRBJ2-2 and V is TRBV10-3, with D possibly matching TRBD1 (5 bases). CDR1 and CDR2 (germline): ENHRY, SYGVKD. Trimming removed 8 bases from V and 1 base from J, with 11 bases in between. The CDR3 covers 14 residues. The CDR3 region is CAILDSENTGELFF. CDR3 bases: TGTGCCATCTTAGACAGCGAGAACACCGGGGAGCTGTTTTTT.

This clonotype was observed a handful of times. This chain joins TRBV10-3 and TRBJ1-5; no reliable D call. This CDR3 region has 12 residues. CDR1 and CDR2 (germline): ENHRY, SYGVKD. Trimming removed 4 bases at V and 4 bases at J, with 5 bases between. CDR3 amino acids: CAISAGNQPQHF. The CDR3 region has the DNA TGTGCCATCAGTGCGGGGAATCAGCCCCAGCATTTT.

CDR3 nucleotide sequence: TGTGCCAGCAGTTTCTCGGGGGCCCAGTACAATGAGCAGTTCTTC. This sequence encodes CASSFSGAQYNEQFF. V usage is TRBV5-5 and J usage is TRBJ2-1; D could derive from TRBD1 or TRBD2 (6 bases each). With 5 bases removed from V and 4 bases from J, the gap between germline ends came to 16 bases. The CDR3 consists of 15 residues. Germline V lookup: CDR1 SGHKS, CDR2 YYEKEE (reference sequence).

This clonotype showed up just a few times. The rearrangement uses TRBV28 and TRBJ2-2, with 7 bases aligning to TRBD2. The germline V gene has CDR1 MDHEN and CDR2 SYDVKM. V lost 7 bases and J lost 4; bases outside the gene matches: 12. The CDR3 spans 16 residues. CDR3 in amino acids: CASTPVGSGFTGELFF. The DNA of the CDR3 is TGTGCCAGCACTCCGGTCGGTAGCGGGTTCACCGGGGAGCTGTTTTTT.

In its sample, this clonotype was seen many times. J is TRBJ2-3 and V is TRBV27; 7 bases align to TRBD2. Germline V gives CDR1 MNHEY, CDR2 SMNVEV (reference sequence). CDR3 size: 14 residues. V dropped 7 bases and J dropped 2; count of bases not matched to a gene: 6. The CDR3 DNA is TGTGCCAGCAAAAAGGCGGGAGCCACAGATACGCAGTATTTT. Translating gives CASKKAGATDTQYF.

The table lists this clonotype with many counts. The chain carries TRBV5-1 and TRBJ2-5, with 8 bases that match TRBD2. The ends lost 4 bases at V and 4 bases at J; junction bases unmatched: 6. This CDR3 region has 14 residues. From germline, CDR1 is SGHRS and CDR2 YFSETQ. CDR3 region: CASSAGLVPETQYF. In DNA form, the CDR3 reads TGCGCCAGCAGCGCGGGACTAGTACCAGAGACCCAGTACTTC.

This clonotype was observed at least ten times. This chain uses TRBV5-5 with TRBJ2-7; D not certain. Trimming shortened V by 0 bases and J by 0 bases, and 13 bases separated the two germline ends. This CDR3 has 16 amino acids. Per germline, CDR1 SGHKS and CDR2 YYEKEE (reference sequence). The CDR3, as DNA: TGTGCCAGCAGCTTGGGTGCCCCATGGAGCTCCTACGAGCAGTACTTC. The encoded protein is CASSLGAPWSSYEQYF.

The sample holds many counts of this clonotype. This sequence joins TRBV24-1 and TRBJ2-1; tentatively, D is TRBD2 (5 bases). Germline V lookup: CDR1 KGHDR, CDR2 SFDVKD. The CDR3 is 15 residues long. Trimming pared 5 bases from V and 4 bases from J, leaving 14 bases between. Here the CDR3 DNA reads TGTGCCACCAGTGCCCTAGGACTTGAGTACAATGAGCAGTTCTTC. It specifies CATSALGLEYNEQFF.

The chain couples TRBV27 to TRBJ2-7; 9 bases agree with TRBD1. Germline V lookup: CDR1 MNHEY, CDR2 SMNVEV (reference sequence). The CDR3 has 15 amino acids. Trimming took 4 bases from V and 4 from J; bases not matched to a gene: 8. The CDR3 here is CASSWSGTGTYEQYF. The CDR3 nucleotides are TGTGCCAGCAGTTGGTCCGGGACAGGGACTTACGAGCAGTACTTC.

This clonotype was counted a few times. The chain recombines TRBV13 with TRBJ1-2; possible D gene TRBD1, 5 bases. CDR1 is PRHDT and CDR2 is FYEKMQ in the germline V gene (reference sequence). V shed 4 bases and J shed 6 bases, with 15 bases lying between them. CDR3 length equals 14 residues. The CDR3 region is CASSSQDGNDGYTF. CDR3 sequence (DNA): TGTGCCAGCAGCTCACAGGATGGGAACGATGGCTACACCTTC.

This clonotype came up many times. The chain joins TRBV4-3 to TRBJ2-7; TRBD2 matches 13 bases. Trimming took 2 bases from V and 6 from J; bases not matched to a gene: 4. This CDR3 has 15 amino acids. Germline loops: CDR1 LGHNA, CDR2 YSLEER. CDR3: CASSQTSGGGREQYF. The CDR3 bases are TGCGCCAGCAGCCAAACTAGCGGGGGGGGCCGCGAGCAGTACTTC.

The chain joins TRBV9 to TRBJ2-3; 12 bases align to TRBD2. V was clipped by 5 bases and J by 4 bases; unmatched bases: 5. The germline V gene has CDR1 SGDLS and CDR2 YYNGEE. This CDR3 is built from 15 residues. The CDR3 is CASSSGTSGSDTQYF. The CDR3 DNA sequence: TGTGCCAGCAGTTCCGGGACTAGCGGGTCAGATACGCAGTATTTT. Full variable domain (outside the CDR3, taken from reference TRBV9 and TRBJ2-3): DSGVTQTPKHLITATGQRVTLRCSPRSGDLSVYWYQQSLDQGLQFLIQYYNGEERAKGNILERFSAQQFPDLHSELNLSSLELGDSALYFCASSSGTSGSDTQYFGPGTRLTVL.

This clonotype was seen a handful of times. This chain uses TRBV7-9 with TRBJ1-2; TRBD1 is a possible D gene (5 bases). Between the trimmed V and J ends, which lost 5 bases and 3 bases, there was a span of 7 bases. The CDR3 runs to 12 residues. CDR1 is SEHNR, CDR2 FQNEAQ, per germline (reference sequence). The CDR3 here is CASSGGDYGYTF. CDR3 DNA: TGTGCCAGCAGCGGAGGGGACTATGGCTACACCTTC.

The rearrangement uses TRBV29-1 and TRBJ2-3; a weak D match, TRBD1 (6 bases). Trimming took off 3 bases at V and 2 bases at J, with 12 bases between the two ends. Per the germline V gene, CDR1 is SQVTM and CDR2 is ANQGSEA. The CDR3 is 14 amino acids. The CDR3: CSVDMDRYTDTQYF. The DNA for the CDR3 is TGCAGCGTTGATATGGACAGATACACAGATACGCAGTATTTT.

The chain links TRBV5-1 to TRBJ2-7, with D possibly matching TRBD1 (6 bases). The CDR3 contains 14 residues. Trimming pared 0 bases from V and 5 bases from J, leaving 12 bases between. Germline V gives CDR1 SGHRS, CDR2 YFSETQ. CDR3 sequence: CASSLVPRGNEQYF. CDR3 DNA sequence: TGCGCCAGCAGCTTGGTTCCCAGGGGCAACGAGCAGTACTTC.

The gene calls are TRBV20-1 and TRBJ2-3, with D hard to call. The CDR3 runs 17 residues. V lost 0 bases to trimming and J lost 0 bases, with 16 bases between them. Germline V gives CDR1 DFQATT, CDR2 SNEGSKA (reference sequence). The chain's CDR3 is CSARDPIRASSTDTQYF. DNA for the CDR3: TGCAGTGCTAGAGATCCTATTCGGGCGTCGAGCACAGATACGCAGTATTTT.

This clonotype was seen a few times. The J gene is TRBJ1-1, the V gene TRBV6-5; 8 positions match TRBD1. The CDR3 runs 13 residues. Per germline, CDR1 MNHEY and CDR2 SVGAGI. The V segment lost 3 bases and the J segment 7 bases; nucleotides outside the gene matches: 4. The CDR3 sequence is CASSYGQGLEAFF. CDR3 sequence (DNA): TGTGCCAGCAGTTATGGACAGGGACTTGAAGCTTTCTTT.

The rearrangement links TRBV27 to TRBJ2-7; perhaps TRBD2 as D (6 bases). Per germline, CDR1 MNHEY and CDR2 SMNVEV (reference sequence). The CDR3 totals 15 residues. V was trimmed by 4 bases and J by 5 bases, leaving 18 bases between them. As DNA, the CDR3 is TGTGCCAGCAGTTGGGGACTGGAGAACCTCGACGAGCAGTACTTC. Translating it yields CASSWGLENLDEQYF.

This clonotype was seen repeatedly, ten times or more. The chain links TRBV4-3 to TRBJ1-5, with a tentative D call TRBD1 (5 bases). Germline V lookup: CDR1 LGHNA, CDR2 YSLEER. Trimming took off 3 bases at V and 3 bases at J, with 9 bases between the two ends. This CDR3 has 14 residues. CDR3 sequence: CASSQGRINQPQHF. The CDR3 DNA reads as TGCGCCAGCAGCCAGGGACGGATCAATCAGCCCCAGCATTTT.

V usage is TRBV7-2 and J usage is TRBJ2-5; D possibly corresponds to TRBD2 (6 bases). V lost 1 base to trimming and J lost 1 base, with 16 bases between them. This CDR3 contains 17 residues. Germline values: CDR1 SGHTA, CDR2 FQGNSA. The chain's CDR3 is CASSLGLEGGGQETQYF. CDR3 DNA sequence: TGTGCCAGCAGCTTAGGTTTGGAGGGAGGCGGCCAAGAGACCCAGTACTTC.

There are a few counts of this clonotype. CDR3: CSVATGGNQPQHF. CDR3 in DNA: TGCAGCGTAGCGACAGGGGGAAATCAGCCCCAGCATTTT. The gene calls are TRBV29-1 and TRBJ1-5; 9 bases match TRBD1. The V segment lost 6 bases and the J segment 4 bases; nucleotides outside the gene matches: 4. The germline CDR1 and CDR2 sequences are SQVTM and ANQGSEA. CDR3 length: 13 amino acids.